At least ten counts were recorded for the clone carrying this TCR beta chain. No antigen is known for it. The CDR3 sequence is 13 residues long. V was clipped by 1 base and J by 6 bases, with 8 bases between them. CDR1 and CDR2 from the germline V gene are SEHNR and FQNEAQ (reference sequence). These data are taken from a study of CD8+CD57+ T cells in acquired aplastic anemia. Study outcomes and limitations: Diversity in CD8+CD57+ cells from patients fell below that of the total CD4+ and CD8+ cell pools. This difference was described as decreased diversity. Roughly 27 sequences, all CD8+ CDR3, were shared between patients and controls.

Flow cytometry had shown expanded CD8+CD57+ cells in the patients chosen for sequencing. Patients were treatment-naive when blood was sampled. Genomic DNA provided the template from which TCR beta VDJ and CDR3 profiles were obtained. TCRdb independently ran MiXCR on the reads; one entry per CDR3 protein. The sample holds roughly 17,000 distinct CDR3 sequences; roughly two fifths are singletons and the top ten take 80% to 90%. The clonotype comes from a human donor with aplastic anemia. Source material: CD8+CD57+ T cells sorted from PBMCs. The subset was: bead-enriched CD8+CD57+ effector memory T cells from SAA patients. The V gene is TRBV7-9, the J gene TRBJ2-3; D gene uncertain. CDR3 residues: CASSLGALDTQYF. CDR3 coding DNA: TGTGCCAGCAGCTTAGGGGCTTTGGATACGCAGTATTTT.